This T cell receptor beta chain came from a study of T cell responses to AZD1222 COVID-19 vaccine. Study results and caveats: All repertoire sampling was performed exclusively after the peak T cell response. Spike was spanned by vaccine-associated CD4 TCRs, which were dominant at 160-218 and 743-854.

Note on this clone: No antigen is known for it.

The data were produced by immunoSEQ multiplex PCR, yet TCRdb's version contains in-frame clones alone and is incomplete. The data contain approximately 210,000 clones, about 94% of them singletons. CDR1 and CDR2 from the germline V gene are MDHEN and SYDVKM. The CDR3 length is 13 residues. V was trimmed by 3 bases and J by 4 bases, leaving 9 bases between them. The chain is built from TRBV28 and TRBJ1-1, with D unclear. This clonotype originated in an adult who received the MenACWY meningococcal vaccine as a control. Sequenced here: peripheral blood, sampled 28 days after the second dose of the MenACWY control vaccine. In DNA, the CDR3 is TGTGCCAGCAGTTTCAGTCCCGCCACTGAAGCTTTCTTT. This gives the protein CASSFSPATEAFF.